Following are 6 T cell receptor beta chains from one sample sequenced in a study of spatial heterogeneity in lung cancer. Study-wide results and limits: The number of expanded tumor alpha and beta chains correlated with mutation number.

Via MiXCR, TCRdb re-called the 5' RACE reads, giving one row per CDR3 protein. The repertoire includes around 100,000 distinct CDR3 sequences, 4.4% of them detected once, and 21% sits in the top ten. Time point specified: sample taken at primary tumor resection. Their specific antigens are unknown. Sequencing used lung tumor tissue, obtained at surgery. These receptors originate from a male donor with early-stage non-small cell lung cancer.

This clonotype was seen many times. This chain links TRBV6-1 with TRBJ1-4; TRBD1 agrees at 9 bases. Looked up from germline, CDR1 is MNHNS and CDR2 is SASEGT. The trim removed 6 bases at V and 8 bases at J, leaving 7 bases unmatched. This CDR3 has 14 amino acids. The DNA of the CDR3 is TGTGCCAGCAGATGGGGACAGGGAGACGAAAAACTGTTTTTT. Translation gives CASRWGQGDEKLFF.

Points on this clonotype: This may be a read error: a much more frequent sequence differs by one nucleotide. The CDR3 sequence is CASRGADAIHYEQCF. Written as DNA, the CDR3 is TGTGCCAGCCGCGGGGCAGACGCTATCCACTACGAGCAGTGCTTC. The chain joins TRBV28 to TRBJ2-7, with D maybe TRBD2 (6 bases). The V gene's germline CDR1 is MDHEN and CDR2 SYDVKM. The length of the CDR3 is 15 residues.

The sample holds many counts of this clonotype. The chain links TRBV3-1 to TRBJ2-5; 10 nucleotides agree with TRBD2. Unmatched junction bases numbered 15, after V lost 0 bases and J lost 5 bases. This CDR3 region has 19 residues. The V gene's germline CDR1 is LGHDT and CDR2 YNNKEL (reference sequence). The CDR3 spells CASSQDRLAGEIVLETQYF. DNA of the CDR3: TGTGCCAGCAGCCAAGATCGCCTAGCGGGAGAAATCGTCCTTGAGACCCAGTACTTC.

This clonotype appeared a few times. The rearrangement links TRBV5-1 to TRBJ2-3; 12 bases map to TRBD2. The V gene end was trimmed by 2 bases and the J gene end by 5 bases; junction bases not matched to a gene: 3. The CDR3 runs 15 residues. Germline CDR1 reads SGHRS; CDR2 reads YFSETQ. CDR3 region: CASSFSSGRGDTQYF. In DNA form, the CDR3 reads TGCGCCAGCAGCTTCTCTAGCGGGAGGGGAGATACGCAGTATTTT. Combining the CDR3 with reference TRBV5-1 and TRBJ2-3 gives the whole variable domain KAGVTQTPRYLIKTRGQQVTLSCSPISGHRSVSWYQQTPGQGLQFLFEYFSETQRNKGNFPGRFSGRQFSNSRSEMNVSTLELGDSALYLCASSFSSGRGDTQYFGPGTRLTVL.

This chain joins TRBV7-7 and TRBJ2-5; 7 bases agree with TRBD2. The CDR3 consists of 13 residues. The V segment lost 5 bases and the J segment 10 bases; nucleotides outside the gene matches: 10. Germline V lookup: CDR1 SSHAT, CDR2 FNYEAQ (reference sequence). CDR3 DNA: TGTGCCAGCAGCATAGACCCCGGGGGGAGCCAGTACTTC. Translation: CASSIDPGGSQYF.

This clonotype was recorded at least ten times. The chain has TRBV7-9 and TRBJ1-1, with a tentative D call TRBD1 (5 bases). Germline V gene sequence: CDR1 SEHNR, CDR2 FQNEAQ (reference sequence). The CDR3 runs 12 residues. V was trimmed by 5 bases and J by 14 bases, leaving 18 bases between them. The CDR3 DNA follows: TGTGCCAGCAGCCCAAGCGGGGACCCGCAGTTCTTT. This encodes CASSPSGDPQFF.